Listed below are T cell receptor beta chains from one sample, sequenced in a study of T cell repertoires in cytomegalovirus infection. TCRdb fed the reads into MiXCR, producing one record per CDR3 protein. Of 550,000 to 700,000 distinct CDR3 sequences detected, around two fifths appear once; the ten largest clones hold 40% to 60%. These receptors are not linked to any known antigen. The source material was cultured PBMCs, sampled from culture after CMV antigen stimulation. These receptors originate from a human donor in good health (CMV status not recorded). Some clones in this sample may be carry-over from other donors' samples. Both conserved end residues are part of each CDR3. Each record gives: J gene, clone size, V gene, D gene, CDR3 DNA, CDR3 protein. The D gene is left open where the match is weak. A row's size may be missing; if present it is once, few, many or a size class.

j_gene: TRBJ2-5
abundance: NA
v_gene: TRBV11-2
d_gene: NA
CDR3nt: TGTGCCAGCAGCTCTGACTGGGAAGAGACCCAGTACTTC
CDR3aa: CASSSDWEETQYF

j_gene: TRBJ2-7
abundance: few
v_gene: TRBV7-2
d_gene: TRBD2
CDR3nt: TGTGCCAGCAGCTTAGGGGTGCGGGCTAGCGGGAGGGATCGACGCGAGCAGTACTTC
CDR3aa: CASSLGVRASGRDRREQYF

j_gene: TRBJ2-2
abundance: NA
v_gene: TRBV27
d_gene: TRBD2
CDR3nt: TGTGCCAGCAGTTCCCTAGCGGGGGAACCAACCGGGGAGCTGTTTTTT
CDR3aa: CASSSLAGEPTGELFF

j_gene: TRBJ2-3
abundance: few
v_gene: TRBV7-9
d_gene: NA
CDR3nt: TGTGCCAGCAGCGCCACTAGAAGCACAGATACGCAGTATTTT
CDR3aa: CASSATRSTDTQYF

j_gene: TRBJ2-7
abundance: once
v_gene: TRBV4-1
d_gene: NA
CDR3nt: TGTGCCAGCAGCCAAGAGTCCAGGGACTCCTACGAGCAGTACTTC
CDR3aa: CASSQESRDSYEQYF

j_gene: TRBJ2-7
abundance: NA
v_gene: TRBV5-1
d_gene: TRBD1
CDR3nt: TGCGCCAGCAGCCCCGGGACAGGATATATTGTCTACGAGCAGTACTTC
CDR3aa: CASSPGTGYIVYEQYF

j_gene: TRBJ1-6
abundance: NA
v_gene: TRBV6-2/TRBV6-3
d_gene: TRBD1
CDR3nt: TGTGCCAGCAGTTACGCCTCCGACAGGGCCCATTCACCCCTCCACTTT
CDR3aa: CASSYASDRAHSPLHF

j_gene: TRBJ1-3
abundance: NA
v_gene: TRBV27
d_gene: NA
CDR3nt: TGTGCCAGCCGATCGAGCTCTGGAAACACCATATATTTT
CDR3aa: CASRSSSGNTIYF

j_gene: TRBJ2-1
abundance: few
v_gene: TRBV7-2
d_gene: NA
CDR3nt: TGTGCCAGCAGTCACCCCGGGACTGAGCAGTTCTTC
CDR3aa: CASSHPGTEQFF

j_gene: TRBJ1-3
abundance: NA
v_gene: TRBV20-1
d_gene: NA
CDR3nt: TGCAGTGCACTCGGACAGGGAAACACCATATATTTT
CDR3aa: CSALGQGNTIYF

j_gene: TRBJ2-6
abundance: NA
v_gene: TRBV27
d_gene: NA
CDR3nt: TGTGCCAGCAAAAAATGGCCCTCTGGGGCCAACGTCCTGACTTTC
CDR3aa: CASKKWPSGANVLTF

j_gene: TRBJ2-4
abundance: few
v_gene: TRBV6-2/TRBV6-3
d_gene: NA
CDR3nt: TGTGCCAGCAGTTACCCCGAAAACAGGGAGATTCAGTACTTC
CDR3aa: CASSYPENREIQYF

j_gene: TRBJ2-7
abundance: NA
v_gene: TRBV4-2
d_gene: TRBD1
CDR3nt: TGTGCCAGCAGCCAAGATGAGGGGGCCTCCTACGAGCAGTACTTC
CDR3aa: CASSQDEGASYEQYF

j_gene: TRBJ2-3
abundance: NA
v_gene: TRBV7-2
d_gene: TRBD2
CDR3nt: TGTGCCAGCAGCTTCGGGGGGGCGGTAACAGATACGCAGTATTTT
CDR3aa: CASSFGGAVTDTQYF

j_gene: TRBJ2-1
abundance: NA
v_gene: TRBV7-8
d_gene: NA
CDR3nt: TGTGCCAGCAGCTTCCCAATGGATGAGCAGTTCTTC
CDR3aa: CASSFPMDEQFF

j_gene: TRBJ2-2
abundance: NA
v_gene: TRBV11-2
d_gene: NA
CDR3nt: TGTGCCAGCAGCTTAGATCGTTATTGGGCCGGGGAGCTGTTTTTT
CDR3aa: CASSLDRYWAGELFF

j_gene: TRBJ2-5
abundance: many
v_gene: TRBV7-6
d_gene: NA
CDR3nt: TGTGCCAGCAGCTTAACCCTCCGTGGTTCTCGGGCACCGTACCAAGAGACCCAGTACTTC
CDR3aa: CASSLTLRGSRAPYQETQYF

j_gene: TRBJ2-1
abundance: NA
v_gene: TRBV19
d_gene: TRBD2
CDR3nt: TGTGCCAGTAGGCGGACTAGCGGGGGGCAATACAATGAGCAGTTCTTC
CDR3aa: CASRRTSGGQYNEQFF

j_gene: TRBJ2-3
abundance: NA
v_gene: TRBV19
d_gene: NA
CDR3nt: TGTGCCACATCCGACCAGGTTCTGACAGATACGCAGTATTTT
CDR3aa: CATSDQVLTDTQYF

j_gene: TRBJ2-2
abundance: NA
v_gene: TRBV7-9
d_gene: TRBD2
CDR3nt: TGTGCCAGAGGGGCGGGAGGCGACACCGGGGAGCTGTTTTTT
CDR3aa: CARGAGGDTGELFF